Listed here are 2 T cell receptor beta chains from one sample, sequenced in a study of regulatory T cells in long-lasting Graves disease (dated by TCRdb to the early 2020s). The sample's time point label, decoded: persistent/refractory GD, antithyroid drugs over 5 years with positive TRAb. For both TCR sequencing and RNA sequencing, RNA was extracted from PBMCs in TRIzol. Library construction relied on multiplex PCR. Sequencing relied on an Illumina HiSeq 4000. CDR3 regions were amplified by Arm-PCR with iRepertoire HTBI primers to construct TCR beta libraries. TCRdb reprocessing: public reads trimmed at Q25 with fastp, clones called with MiXCR, in-frame beta chains kept. A single entry per CDR3 protein holds the most common genes and DNA from its merged rows. For this sample there are about 460,000 distinct CDR3 sequences; about 20% appear just once. Clones ranked in the top ten supply about an eighth of the sample.

Sequenced material: peripheral blood mononuclear cells (PBMCs), taken when the disease was refractory, from a patient treated with antithyroid drugs. The receptors originated from a female donor with Graves disease.

Only one count was recorded for this clonotype. This chain joins TRBV3-1 and TRBJ1-6; D may be TRBD1 (6 bases). This CDR3 is 17 amino acids long. The V end was cut by 4 bases, the J end by 7 bases, with 20 bases between. The germline CDR1 and CDR2 sequences are LGHDT and YNNKEL (reference sequence). Here the CDR3 reads CASSRSGQPYFNSPLHF. The CDR3 DNA is TGTGCCAGCAGCCGATCTGGACAGCCATATTTCAATTCACCCCTCCACTTT.

This clonotype was recorded many times. CDR3 sequence (DNA): TGTGCCAGCAGTCCTCTAGTGGGGTTCGAGCAGTACTTC. Translation gives CASSPLVGFEQYF. This chain connects TRBV12-3 or TRBV12-4 to TRBJ2-7; D is undetermined. This CDR3 has 13 amino acids. Trimming took off 5 bases at V and 6 bases at J, with 14 bases between the two ends.